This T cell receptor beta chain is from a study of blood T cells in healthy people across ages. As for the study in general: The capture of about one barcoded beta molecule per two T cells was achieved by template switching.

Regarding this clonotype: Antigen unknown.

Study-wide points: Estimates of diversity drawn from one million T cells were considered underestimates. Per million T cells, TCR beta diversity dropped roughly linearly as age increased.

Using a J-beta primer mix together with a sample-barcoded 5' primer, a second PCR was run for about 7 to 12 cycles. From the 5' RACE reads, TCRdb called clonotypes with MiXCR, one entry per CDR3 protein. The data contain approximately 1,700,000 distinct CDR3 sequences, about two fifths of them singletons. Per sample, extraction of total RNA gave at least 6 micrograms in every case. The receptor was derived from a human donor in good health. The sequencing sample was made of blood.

As DNA, the CDR3 is TGTGCCAGCAGCGCCCCGGGGAAGACGCAGTATTTT. Amino acid sequence: CASSAPGKTQYF. The chain carries TRBV7-3 and TRBJ2-3; the D gene is possibly TRBD2 (5 bases). There are 12 residues in the CDR3. The ends were cut back, 5 bases at V and 9 bases at J, with 12 bases in the middle. Germline loops: CDR1 SGHTA, CDR2 FQGTGA. Full variable domain (outside the CDR3, taken from reference TRBV7-3 and TRBJ2-3): GAGVSQTPSNKVTEKGKYVELRCDPISGHTALYWYRQSLGQGPEFLIYFQGTGAADDSGLPNDRFFAVRPEGSVSTLKIQRTERGDSAVYLCASSAPGKTQYFGPGTRLTVL.